This T cell receptor (beta chain) derives from a study of blood T cell repertoires in COVID-19. TCRdb keeps only in-frame clones here, not all; method: immunoSEQ multiplex PCR. The table records about 64,000 clones, over 75% of them present only once. Trimming took 1 base from V and 0 from J; bases not matched to a gene: 4. The CDR3 contains 17 residues. CDR1 is SGHAT and CDR2 is FQNNGV in the germline V gene. Input material: peripheral blood. The rearrangement joins TRBV11-2 to TRBJ1-2; 11 positions agree with TRBD1. This TCR was sampled from a man in his sixties or seventies with acute or convalescent COVID-19. CDR3 loop: CASSLGDRGFTNYGYTF. CDR3 DNA sequence: TGTGCCAGCAGCTTAGGGGACAGGGGGTTTACTAACTATGGCTACACCTTC.